This record covers a single TCR beta chain. Its antigen is unidentified. Unique molecular identifiers were added to individual cDNA molecules. TCRdb ran MiXCR on the 5' RACE reads and lists one entry per CDR3 protein. The profile shows about 57,000 distinct CDR3 sequences, 13% of them singletons. This specimen belongs to a study of early T cells in non-severe SARS-CoV-2 infection. Study-wide background: Bulk RNA isolated from unsorted whole blood underwent sequencing; chains were not paired. Study results and limitations: Database matching using VDJdb favored anti-spike CD8 responses, with private and CD4 specificities left missing.

V lost 5 bases to trimming and J lost 2 bases, with 15 bases between them. The CDR3 runs 15 residues. Germline CDR1 is MNHNY and CDR2 is SVGAGI (reference sequence). The V gene is TRBV6-6, the J gene TRBJ2-5, with a tentative D call TRBD2 (6 bases). This clonotype was sampled from an adult who was a healthcare worker with PCR-confirmed SARS-CoV-2 infection or an uninfected control (not recorded which). The sequenced sample was whole blood. This chain's CDR3 is CASSRAPGVQETQYF. The CDR3 region has the DNA TGTGCCAGCAGTCGGGCCCCGGGGGTACAAGAGACCCAGTACTTC.